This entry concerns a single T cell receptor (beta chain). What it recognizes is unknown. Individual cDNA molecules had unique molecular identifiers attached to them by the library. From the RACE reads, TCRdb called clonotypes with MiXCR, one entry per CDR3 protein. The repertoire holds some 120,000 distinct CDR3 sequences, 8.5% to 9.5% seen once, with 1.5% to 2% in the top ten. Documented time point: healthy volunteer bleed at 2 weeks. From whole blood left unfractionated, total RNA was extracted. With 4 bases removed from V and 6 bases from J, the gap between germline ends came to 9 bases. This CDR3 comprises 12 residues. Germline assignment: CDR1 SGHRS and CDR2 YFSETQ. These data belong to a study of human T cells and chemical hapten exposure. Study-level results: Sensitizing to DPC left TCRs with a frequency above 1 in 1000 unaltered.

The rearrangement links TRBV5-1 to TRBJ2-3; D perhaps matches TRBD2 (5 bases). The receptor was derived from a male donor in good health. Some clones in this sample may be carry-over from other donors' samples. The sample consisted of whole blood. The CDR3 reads CASSAAGDTQYF. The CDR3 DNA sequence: TGCGCCAGCAGCGCCGCGGGTGATACGCAGTATTTT.